This paragraph covers one T cell receptor beta chain sequence. Its antigen is undetermined. These data originate in a study of T cell repertoires in cytomegalovirus infection. Study as a whole: CMV infection plus the matching HLA type was flagged by public TCR beta signatures.

Findings and limits, study-wide: The cumulative frequency of public TCR beta families distinguished individuals who carried CMV together with the relevant HLA.

TCRdb reprocessed the reads with MiXCR, giving one entry per CDR3 protein. The sample carries around 71,000 distinct CDR3 sequences, roughly 40% recorded once. Trimming stripped 5 bases from V and 7 bases from J, with 9 bases between. The CDR3 is made up of 12 amino acids. CDR1 SGHVS and CDR2 FQNEAQ come from the germline V gene. This chain joins TRBV7-8 and TRBJ1-5; D not certain. This TCR was sampled from a human donor in good health (CMV status not recorded). Some clones in this sample may be carry-over from other donors' samples. The specimen was CD8+ T cells from cultured PBMCs, collected from culture after CMV antigen stimulation. CDR3 DNA sequence: TGTGCCAGCAGCCCCTCCCCACAGCCCCAGCATTTT. Protein sequence: CASSPSPQPQHF.